This T cell receptor (beta chain) emerged from a study of T-cell reconstitution after alpha-beta-depleted transplantation in children. Overall study results and limits: The high TCRbeta diversity at day 60 in some patients came from surviving recipient T cells and thymic progenitors. Diversity and T-cell counts at one year after transplant derived mostly from new T cells. Expanded graft clones, several hundred of them, were reportedly the source of alpha-beta T cells about two months after transplant.

This clonotype was counted a few times. What it recognizes is unknown. CDR3 length equals 14 residues. Per the germline V gene, CDR1 is GTSNPN and CDR2 is SVGIG (reference sequence). The V gene lost 1 base and the J gene lost 0 bases, with 9 bases spanning the gap. Preparation of the TCRbeta library used unique molecular identifiers. TCRdb fed the PCR reads into MiXCR, producing one record per CDR3 protein. The sample lists hundreds of thousands of distinct CDR3 sequences, more than 9% occurring once. The chain uses TRBV30 and TRBJ1-1; TRBD1 might be the D (6 bases). The receptor's source is a child aged 2-15 years with inherited bone marrow failure, due to receive a stem cell transplant. This sample comprised PBMCs, obtained before TCRalphabeta/CD19-depleted stem cell transplant. The CDR3, as DNA: TGTGCCTGGAGTGGGGGACACTTGAACACTGAAGCTTTCTTT. The encoded protein is CAWSGGHLNTEAFF. The complete variable domain, with remaining parts taken from reference TRBV30 and TRBJ1-1, reads SQTIHQWPATLVQPVGSPLSLECTVEGTSNPNLYWYRQAAGRGLQLLFYSVGIGQISSEVPQNLSASRPQDRQFILSSKKLLLSDSGFYLCAWSGGHLNTEAFFGQGTRLTVV.